Described below is a single TCR beta chain sequence and its context. Its antigen is as yet unknown. This entry belongs to a study of cytomegalovirus exposure and HLA in healthy donors. Study summary: A later analysis reported the same platform for the 110 or so validation repertoires and the roughly 700 first-cohort repertoires. Whole-study results and caveats: In vitro assays verified that three CMV-associated chains recognized CMV antigens specifically. For most TCR sequences rarity was the rule, although some public TCRs occurred in many donors.

Assay used: immunoSEQ multiplex PCR; TCRdb lists only in-frame clones, some missing. The sample consists of about 130,000 clones, approximately 94% of them appearing once. Germline V CDR1 and CDR2: SGHVS, FQNEAQ. Trimming stripped 3 bases from V and 4 bases from J, with 13 bases between. The CDR3 extends over 15 amino acids. The receptor was derived from a man aged 18 to 30 in good health and CMV-seropositive. The rearrangement uses TRBV7-8 and TRBJ1-5; D may be TRBD1 (5 bases). The sample consisted of PBMCs. In DNA, the CDR3 is TGTGCCAGCAGCTTCGGGACGGCGGGGAATCAGCCCCAGCATTTT. Protein sequence: CASSFGTAGNQPQHF.